These 20 T cell receptor beta chains share one sample of origin, sequenced in a study of T cells in Graves' hyperthyroidism and ophthalmopathy. The TCR beta CDR3 regions underwent amplification using RNA transcripts as the source. In the first-round RT-PCR of the TCR CDR3, the HTBI primer set was used. One entry per CDR3 protein, called by TCRdb with MiXCR from the multiplex PCR reads. The data show 340,000 or so distinct CDR3 sequences, with approximately 17% seen just once and around 33% held by the top ten. The sequenced material came from blood. These receptors were collected from a man aged 25 to 40 with Graves' hyperthyroidism.

At least ten counts were recorded for this clonotype. V is TRBV5-1 and J is TRBJ2-7; either TRBD1 or TRBD2 may fit D (6 bases each). Trimming removed 0 bases from V and 5 bases from J, with 9 bases in between. This CDR3 is 13 amino acids long. The germline V gene encodes CDR1 SGHRS and CDR2 YFSETQ. CDR3 sequence: CASSLGGADEQYF. CDR3 coding DNA: TGCGCCAGCAGCTTGGGGGGGGCCGACGAGCAGTACTTC.

The rearrangement joins TRBV6-2 or TRBV6-3 to TRBJ2-1; 7 bases agree with TRBD2. CDR3 size: 15 residues. CDR1 and CDR2 (germline): MNHEY, SVGEGT. Trimming took 4 bases from V and 2 from J; bases not matched to a gene: 5. The CDR3 DNA is TGTGCCAGCAGTTCGACCGGGACTACCTACAATGAGCAGTTCTTC. Amino acid sequence: CASSSTGTTYNEQFF.

This clonotype was counted ten times or more. The J gene is TRBJ2-7, the V gene TRBV28; D may be TRBD1 or TRBD2 (5 bases each). V lost 5 bases and J 4 bases, leaving 15 bases between the germline ends. Germline CDR1 reads MDHEN; CDR2 reads SYDVKM. The CDR3 extends over 14 amino acids. CDR3 DNA sequence: TGTGCCAGCAGTCGACCCGGGACGGAGTACGAGCAGTACTTC. This sequence encodes CASSRPGTEYEQYF.

The CDR3 nucleotides read TGTGCCAGCAGAGCCCCCGCAGGAATTGGAGAGACCCAGTACTTC. This gives the protein CASRAPAGIGETQYF. This sequence joins TRBV7-8 and TRBJ2-5; D is unresolved. CDR1 and CDR2 (germline): SGHVS, FQNEAQ. This CDR3 has 15 amino acids. V was clipped by 6 bases and J by 4 bases, with 18 bases between them.

This clonotype occurred many times. The chain uses TRBV15 and TRBJ1-1; D is perhaps TRBD1 (6 bases). V shed 3 bases and J shed 0 bases, with 11 bases lying between them. This CDR3 contains 15 residues. The V gene's germline CDR1 is LNHNV and CDR2 YYDKDF (reference sequence). CDR3 in amino acids: CATSSTGILNTEAFF. The CDR3 coding sequence is TGTGCCACCAGCAGCACAGGGATTTTGAACACTGAAGCTTTCTTT.

Ten or more counts support this clonotype. DNA for the CDR3: TGTGCCACCAGCAGGGCCCGGGGGACAGGCCATTACGAGCAGTACTTC. It yields the protein CATSRARGTGHYEQYF. The chain recombines TRBV15 with TRBJ2-7; TRBD1 matches 8 bases. CDR1 is LNHNV and CDR2 is YYDKDF in the germline V gene (reference sequence). Trimming removed 3 bases from V and 4 bases from J; junction bases left unmatched: 11. The length of the CDR3 is 16 residues.

This clonotype was recorded many times. V usage is TRBV7-9 and J usage is TRBJ2-7; TRBD2 aligns across 13 bases. J lost 6 bases, V lost 1 base, and 12 bases had no gene match. The CDR3 loop spans 18 amino acids. Germline CDR1 and CDR2: SEHNR and FQNEAQ (reference sequence). The CDR3: CASSLDRLAGGARSEQYF. DNA for the CDR3: TGTGCCAGCAGCTTAGATCGACTAGCGGGAGGCGCTAGGAGCGAGCAGTACTTC.

This clonotype was counted a few times. V and J are TRBV9 and TRBJ1-1; 8 nucleotides line up with TRBD1. CDR3 length equals 13 residues. Germline values: CDR1 SGDLS, CDR2 YYNGEE. Trimming took 3 bases from V and 7 from J; bases not matched to a gene: 5. CDR3: CASSETGGGEAFF. The CDR3 bases are TGTGCCAGCAGCGAAACAGGGGGAGGTGAAGCTTTCTTT.

The J gene is TRBJ2-1, the V gene TRBV29-1, with 10 bases matching TRBD2. The CDR3 length is 13 residues. V shed 7 bases, J shed 3 bases, and the junction held 3 bases outside the gene matches. Germline loops: CDR1 SQVTM, CDR2 ANQGSEA. As DNA, the CDR3 is TGCAGCGGCACTAGCGGGATCTACAATGAGCAGTTCTTC. This codes for CSGTSGIYNEQFF.

This clonotype was seen once. CDR3: CASSELGQINQPQHF. CDR3 coding DNA: TGTGCCAGCAGCGAACTGGGACAGATCAATCAGCCCCAGCATTTT. The gene calls are TRBV9 and TRBJ1-5; 7 positions match TRBD1. Germline CDR1 is SGDLS and CDR2 is YYNGEE. V was pared by 3 bases and J by 3 bases, with 6 bases of the junction left unmatched. The CDR3 spans 15 residues.

This clonotype has a handful of counts. The gene calls are TRBV12-3 or TRBV12-4 and TRBJ1-6, with D possibly being TRBD1 (6 bases). Trimming took off 3 bases at V and 2 bases at J, with 14 bases between the two ends. The CDR3 covers 17 residues. The DNA for the CDR3 is TGTGCCAGCAGTTTCAGGGGCTCTCGTACCTATAATTCACCCCTCCACTTT. As protein: CASSFRGSRTYNSPLHF.

This clonotype has ten or more counts. In DNA form, the CDR3 reads TGCGCCAGCAGCTTTTTAGGGGGCTCTGAAGCTTTCTTT. This gives the protein CASSFLGGSEAFF. The rearrangement uses TRBV5-1 and TRBJ1-1; 7 bases fit TRBD1. Looked up from germline, CDR1 is SGHRS and CDR2 is YFSETQ. J was trimmed by 6 bases and V by 2 bases; bases with no gene match: 4. The CDR3 length is 13 residues. Full variable domain (outside the CDR3, taken from reference TRBV5-1 and TRBJ1-1): KAGVTQTPRYLIKTRGQQVTLSCSPISGHRSVSWYQQTPGQGLQFLFEYFSETQRNKGNFPGRFSGRQFSNSRSEMNVSTLELGDSALYLCASSFLGGSEAFFGQGTRLTVV.

This clonotype was seen more than once but under ten times. The rearrangement uses TRBV20-1 and TRBJ2-5, with 9 bases that match TRBD1. The V gene's germline CDR1 is DFQATT and CDR2 SNEGSKA (reference sequence). The CDR3 runs to 13 residues. V dropped 7 bases and J dropped 4; count of bases not matched to a gene: 7. CDR3 nucleotides: TGCAGTGTCGACCCGACAGGGGGAGAGACCCAGTACTTC. It translates to CSVDPTGGETQYF.

In this sample, this clonotype turned up many times. This chain connects TRBV5-1 to TRBJ2-3; unclear D gene. V lost 0 bases, J lost 3 bases, and 5 bases lay in between. There are 13 residues in the CDR3. Germline V gene lookup returns CDR1 SGHRS and CDR2 YFSETQ. The CDR3 DNA is TGCGCCAGCAGCTTGGACGGGACAGATACGCAGTATTTT. It codes for CASSLDGTDTQYF.

The V call is TRBV5-1, the J call TRBJ1-2; TRBD1 might be the D (5 bases). Trimming took off 3 bases at V and 6 bases at J, with 15 bases between the two ends. The CDR3 loop spans 14 amino acids. Germline V lookup: CDR1 SGHRS, CDR2 YFSETQ. The CDR3 DNA sequence: TGCGCCAGCAGCTCCAGGGAAGTCGGAGATGGCTACACCTTC. Its translation: CASSSREVGDGYTF.

The chain recombines TRBV20-1 with TRBJ1-5; D call uncertain. The CDR3 runs to 14 residues. The V and J ends lost 4 bases and 0 bases respectively, with 10 bases between them. Germline V gene lookup returns CDR1 DFQATT and CDR2 SNEGSKA (reference sequence). The CDR3 is CSAKTDYSNQPQHF. The DNA for the CDR3 is TGCAGTGCTAAGACGGATTATAGCAATCAGCCCCAGCATTTT.

This clonotype was counted ten times or more. This chain joins TRBV2 and TRBJ2-5; 8 bases match TRBD2. The trim removed 0 bases at V and 2 bases at J, leaving 8 bases unmatched. Looked up from germline, CDR1 is SNHLY and CDR2 is FYNNEI. The CDR3 runs to 17 residues. Written as DNA, the CDR3 is TGTGCCAGCAGTGAAGCGTCGGGGGGGCTATCTCAAGAGACCCAGTACTTC. Amino acid sequence: CASSEASGGLSQETQYF.

This clonotype was observed a few times. The gene calls are TRBV5-1 and TRBJ2-7, with a weak D call TRBD1 (6 bases). The germline V gene has CDR1 SGHRS and CDR2 YFSETQ. The length of the CDR3 is 14 residues. Trimming took off 0 bases at V and 3 bases at J, with 10 bases between the two ends. CDR3 loop: CASSLDGTFYEQYF. In DNA form, the CDR3 reads TGCGCCAGCAGCTTGGATGGGACATTCTACGAGCAGTACTTC.

This clonotype was counted between two and nine times. The rearrangement links TRBV5-1 to TRBJ2-7, with D perhaps matching TRBD1 (5 bases). CDR1 is SGHRS, CDR2 YFSETQ, per germline. CDR3 length: 18 residues. The V end was cut by 4 bases, the J end by 5 bases, with 28 bases between. The CDR3 region has the DNA TGCGCCAGCAGCCCCAAAGGGGCAGGATCGGTCCTTCCGGACGAGCAGTACTTC. Protein product: CASSPKGAGSVLPDEQYF.

A few counts support this clonotype. The gene calls are TRBV6-1 and TRBJ2-7, with D perhaps matching TRBD1 or TRBD2 (5 bases each). The CDR3 extends over 13 amino acids. V lost 5 bases to trimming and J lost 5 bases, with 13 bases between them. Germline-derived CDR1 and CDR2 are MNHNS and SASEGT. CDR3 loop: CASSSGTLNEQYF. The CDR3 bases are TGTGCCAGCAGTTCCGGGACCCTCAACGAGCAGTACTTC.